A selection of T cell receptor beta chains follows, all from one sample in a study of blood T cell repertoires in COVID-19. This table comes from immunoSEQ multiplex PCR, and its TCRdb copy is limited to in-frame clones, with some not included. The table has roughly 380,000 clones, more than 70% seen once. Sequencing was performed on PBMCs or T cells enriched from blood (not recorded which). The origin of the receptors is a man younger than 45 who had recovered from COVID-19. The CDR3 runs from the conserved cysteine through the conserved F or W. D genes are given only for firm matches. For some rows the clone size is stated as once, few or many, or as a class when expanded; others skip it.

once,.,TRBJ2-5,TRBV6-5,TGTGCCAGCAAACTCGGACAGAACCAAGAGACCCAGTACTTC,CASKLGQNQETQYF
.,TRBD2,TRBJ2-6,TRBV19,TGTGCCAGTAGTGACCCGGGACTAAGCTCTGGGGCCAACGTCCTGACTTTC,CASSDPGLSSGANVLTF
few,.,TRBJ1-6,TRBV10-3,TGTGCCATCAGTGAGTATCGGGGGAAGGATAATTCACCCCTCCACTTT,CAISEYRGKDNSPLHF
.,TRBD1,TRBJ1-4,TRBV6-5,TGTGCCAGCTCGAGGGACAGTAATGAAAAACTGTTTTTT,CASSRDSNEKLFF
.,TRBD1,TRBJ1-2,TRBV7-2,TGTGCCAGCAGCTCGGGACAGGGAGAGGGCTACACCTTC,CASSSGQGEGYTF
.,.,TRBJ1-1,TRBV7-9,TGTGCCAGCACCCCTCAGGGAAGGACTGAAGCTTTCTTT,CASTPQGRTEAFF
.,TRBD1,TRBJ2-6,TRBV11-2,TGTGCCAGCAGCTTACCAGGGGGTTCCGGGGCCAACGTCCTGACTTTC,CASSLPGGSGANVLTF
.,.,TRBJ2-6,TRBV24-1,TGTGCCACCAGTGTTACAGGACAGTACCTACTTAGTGGGGCCAACGTCCTGACTTTC,CATSVTGQYLLSGANVLTF
.,.,TRBJ2-7,TRBV27,TGTGCCAGCAGTCTGTACACTAACGAGCAGTACTTC,CASSLYTNEQYF
.,.,TRBJ2-2,TRBV5-6,TGTGCCAGCAGGCCTCCCGCGCCCTCGGGCACCGGGGAGCTGTTTTTT,CASRPPAPSGTGELFF
once,TRBD1,TRBJ2-2,TRBV19,TGTGCCACCACCTCGGGACAGGGGGTTTCCGGGGAGCTGTTTTTT,CATTSGQGVSGELFF
.,.,TRBJ1-2,TRBV6-5,TGTGCCAGCAGTTACTATACAGGGTCGGGCTACACCTTC,CASSYYTGSGYTF
.,.,TRBJ2-7,TRBV6-5,TGTGCCAGCGGGCAGGGGTTAAACGAGCAGTACTTC,CASGQGLNEQYF
once,TRBD1,TRBJ1-4,TRBV18,TGTGCCAGCTCTCCGGGACAGGACGCCAATGAAAAACTGTTTTTT,CASSPGQDANEKLFF
.,TRBD1,TRBJ1-1,TRBV18,TGTGCCAGCTCACAGGGAAGGGGGCGTATCACTGAAGCTTTCTTT,CASSQGRGRITEAFF
.,TRBD2,TRBJ2-5,TRBV5-4,TGTGCCAGCAGCTTAGTGATAGCGGGGGGCAAAGAGACCCAGTACTTC,CASSLVIAGGKETQYF
.,TRBD1,TRBJ1-4,TRBV27,TGTGCCAGCAGTACTAGACAGGGGAGTGGGGAAAAACTGTTTTTT,CASSTRQGSGEKLFF
medium-sized,.,TRBJ2-7,TRBV19,TGTGCCAGTAGTATATCGAGCGGTCACCCCTACGAGCAGTACTTC,CASSISSGHPYEQYF
once,TRBD1,TRBJ1-2,TRBV28,TGTGCCAGCGAAGACGGGACAGGGGGTTTTGGCTACACCTTC,CASEDGTGGFGYTF
.,.,TRBJ1-2,TRBV28,TGTGCCAGCAGTTCGGGGGACGGCTACACCTTC,CASSSGDGYTF
.,.,TRBJ1-3,TRBV7-6,TGTGCCAGCAGCTTAGGGCGGGGGTCTGGAAACACCATATATTTT,CASSLGRGSGNTIYF
.,.,TRBJ2-3,TRBV5-1,TGCGCCAGCAGCTTGGACTCCGGAGATACGCAGTATTTT,CASSLDSGDTQYF
.,.,TRBJ2-7,TRBV11-2,TGTGCCAGCAGCTTAGATCGGGGCGAGCAGTACTTC,CASSLDRGEQYF
.,TRBD1,TRBJ1-5,TRBV6-2/TRBV6-3,TGTGCCAGCAGTTACTCGAAGGACAGGGGACTTAGCAATCAGCCCCAGCATTTT,CASSYSKDRGLSNQPQHF
.,.,TRBJ2-7,TRBV19,TGTGCCAGTAGTATAAATTCCGGCGGATTTAGAGACGAGCAGTACTTC,CASSINSGGFRDEQYF
.,TRBD2,TRBJ2-7,TRBV11-2,TGTGCAAGCAGACTAGCGGGGGCCTACGAGCAGTACTTC,CASRLAGAYEQYF
.,.,TRBJ1-6,TRBV14,TGTGCCAGCAGCCAAGTCTCGGGGAATAATTCACCCCTCCACTTT,CASSQVSGNNSPLHF
.,TRBD1,TRBJ2-2,TRBV19,TGTGCCAGTACCCGAGACCCAGGGGGCTCCCTCCGGGAGCTGTTTTTT,CASTRDPGGSLRELFF
.,TRBD1,TRBJ1-2,TRBV18,TGTGCCAGCTCACCAAGGGGACAGATTAATCCTAACTATGGCTACACCTTC,CASSPRGQINPNYGYTF
.,TRBD1,TRBJ2-1,TRBV4-1,TGCGCCAGCAGCCAAGGACAGGGATTCTCCTACAATGAGCAGTTCTTC,CASSQGQGFSYNEQFF
.,.,TRBJ2-1,TRBV2,TGTGCCAGCAGTGGACTGACCACCGCCCAATTGGGGCAGTTCTTC,CASSGLTTAQLGQFF
.,TRBD1,TRBJ1-4,TRBV11-2,TGTGCCAGCAGCTCAACTACTGCGGTATGGACAGGCTCTAATGAAAAACTGTTTTTT,CASSSTTAVWTGSNEKLFF
.,.,TRBJ2-7,TRBV6-5,TGTGCCAGCAGTTACACCGACAGGTCCTACGAGCAGTACTTC,CASSYTDRSYEQYF